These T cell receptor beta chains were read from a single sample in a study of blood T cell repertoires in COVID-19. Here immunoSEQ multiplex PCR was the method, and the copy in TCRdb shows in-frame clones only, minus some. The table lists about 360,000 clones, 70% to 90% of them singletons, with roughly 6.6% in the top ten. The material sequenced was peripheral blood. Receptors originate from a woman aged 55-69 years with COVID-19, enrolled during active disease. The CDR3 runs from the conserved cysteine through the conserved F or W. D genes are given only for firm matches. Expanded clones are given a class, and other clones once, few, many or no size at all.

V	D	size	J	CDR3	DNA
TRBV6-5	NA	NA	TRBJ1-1	CASSYSAGRDAFF	TGTGCCAGCAGTTACTCGGCAGGGAGGGATGCTTTCTTT
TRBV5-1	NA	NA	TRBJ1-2	CASSLDAGAGGYTF	TGCGCCAGCAGCTTGGATGCGGGGGCGGGTGGCTACACCTTC
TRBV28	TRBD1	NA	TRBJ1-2	CASSPPGDRVSYGYTF	TGTGCCAGCAGTCCTCCCGGCGACAGGGTTTCCTATGGCTACACCTTC
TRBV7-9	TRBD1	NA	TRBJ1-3	CASSSSRQGENTIYF	TGTGCCAGCAGCTCCTCTCGACAGGGGGAGAACACCATATATTTT
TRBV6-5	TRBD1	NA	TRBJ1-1	CASSSPGGYTEAFF	TGTGCCAGCAGTTCCCCAGGGGGATACACTGAAGCTTTCTTT
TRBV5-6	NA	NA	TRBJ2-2	CASSLGGLNTGELFF	TGTGCCAGCAGCTTGGGGGGGCTGAACACCGGGGAGCTGTTTTTT
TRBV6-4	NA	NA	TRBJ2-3	CASSEGTSTDTQYF	TGTGCCAGCAGTGAGGGGACTAGCACAGATACGCAGTATTTT
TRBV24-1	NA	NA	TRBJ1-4	CATTEVNEKLFF	TGTGCCACCACGGAGGTTAATGAAAAACTGTTTTTT
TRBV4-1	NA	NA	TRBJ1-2	CASSRTSGALDGYTF	TGCGCCAGCAGCCGGACCTCAGGGGCGTTGGATGGCTACACCTTC
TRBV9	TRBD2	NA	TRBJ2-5	CASSFGTSGQETQYF	TGTGCCAGCAGCTTTGGGACTAGCGGGCAAGAGACCCAGTACTTC
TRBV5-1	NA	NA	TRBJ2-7	CASSPSPGAISYEQYF	TGCGCCAGCAGCCCCTCTCCGGGTGCGATCTCCTACGAGCAGTACTTC
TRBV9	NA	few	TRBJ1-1	CASAGDYTEAFF	TGTGCCAGCGCGGGTGACTACACTGAAGCTTTCTTT
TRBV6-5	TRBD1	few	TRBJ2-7	CASSYGTGGYEQYF	TGTGCCAGCAGTTACGGGACAGGGGGCTACGAGCAGTACTTC
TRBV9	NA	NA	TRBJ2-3	CASSVGVGQDTQYF	TGTGCCAGCAGCGTAGGGGTCGGACAAGATACGCAGTATTTT
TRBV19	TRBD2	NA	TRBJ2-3	CASRSAGGTSTDTQYF	TGTGCCAGTAGATCCGCGGGGGGGACGAGCACAGATACGCAGTATTTT
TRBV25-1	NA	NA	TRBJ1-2	CASSEWGRSNYGYTF	TGTGCCAGCAGTGAATGGGGCAGGTCTAACTATGGCTACACCTTC
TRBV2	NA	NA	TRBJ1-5	CASRTAVGGNQPQHF	TGTGCCAGCAGAACGGCCGTGGGCGGCAATCAGCCCCAGCATTTT
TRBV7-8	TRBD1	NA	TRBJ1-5	CASSLRDSLSNQPQHF	TGTGCCAGCAGTTTGAGGGACAGTCTGAGCAATCAGCCCCAGCATTTT
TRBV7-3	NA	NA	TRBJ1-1	CASSLRMNTEAFF	TGTGCCAGCAGCTTACGTATGAACACTGAAGCTTTCTTT
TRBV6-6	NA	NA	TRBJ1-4	CASRTGPRDYEKLFF	TGTGCCAGCAGAACCGGACCTCGCGACTACGAAAAACTGTTTTTT
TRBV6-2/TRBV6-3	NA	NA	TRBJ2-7	CASSYAYLGSYEQYF	TGTGCCAGCAGTTACGCGTACCTCGGCTCCTACGAGCAGTACTTC
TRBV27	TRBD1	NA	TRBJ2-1	CASSRTGSYNEQFF	TGTGCCAGCAGTCGGACAGGATCCTACAATGAGCAGTTCTTC
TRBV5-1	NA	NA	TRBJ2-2	CASSLDSVNTGELFF	TGCGCCAGCAGCTTGGATTCCGTGAACACCGGGGAGCTGTTTTTT
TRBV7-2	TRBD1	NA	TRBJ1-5	CASSLVWTGGQPQHF	TGTGCCAGCAGCTTAGTTTGGACAGGGGGCCAGCCCCAGCATTTT
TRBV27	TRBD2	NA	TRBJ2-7	CASSQGRGASKCYEQYF	TGTGCCAGCAGCCAAGGGCGGGGGGCTTCGAAATGTTACGAGCAGTACTTC
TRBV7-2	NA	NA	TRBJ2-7	CASSPPGTYEQYF	TGTGCCAGCAGCCCTCCGGGGACCTACGAGCAGTACTTC
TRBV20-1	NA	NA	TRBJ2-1	CSASQRGEQFF	TGCAGTGCTAGTCAAAGGGGTGAGCAGTTCTTC
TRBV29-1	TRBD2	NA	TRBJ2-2	CSVPRGSGGSVTGELFF	TGCAGCGTCCCACGGGGGAGCGGGGGTTCCGTCACCGGGGAGCTGTTTTTT
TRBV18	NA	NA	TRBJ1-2	CASSPTGNDGYTF	TGTGCCAGCTCACCCACAGGGAACGATGGCTACACCTTC
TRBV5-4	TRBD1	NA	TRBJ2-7	CASSTTGGYEQYF	TGTGCCAGCAGTACCACAGGGGGATACGAGCAGTACTTC
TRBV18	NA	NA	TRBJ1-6	CASSPRGTDNSPLHF	TGTGCCAGCTCACCACGAGGGACTGACAATTCACCCCTCCACTTT
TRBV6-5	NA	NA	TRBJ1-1	CASRPTVMNTEAFF	TGTGCCAGCAGGCCGACAGTAATGAACACTGAAGCTTTCTTT
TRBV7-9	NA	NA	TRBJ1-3	CASSLGREVNTIYF	TGTGCCAGCAGCTTAGGCAGGGAGGTTAACACCATATATTTT
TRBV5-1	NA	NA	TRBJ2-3	CASSSLPTDTQYF	TGCGCCAGCAGCTCGCTACCGACAGATACGCAGTATTTT
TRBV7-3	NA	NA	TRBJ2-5	CASSRQIGREETQYF	TGTGCCAGCAGCCGGCAAATTGGGAGAGAAGAGACCCAGTACTTC